The 9 T cell receptor beta chains given below trace back to one sample, sequenced in a study of identical twins. One entry per CDR3 protein, called by TCRdb with MiXCR from the 5' RACE reads. The sample includes under 250,000 distinct CDR3 sequences, approximately 7.3% of them seen just once. These data were also filed under a second study, of yellow fever vaccine responses in identical twins.

The sample consisted of CD8+ T cells sorted from blood. The receptor set was obtained from a woman aged 18-29 years in good health.

The sample holds a few counts of this clonotype. This chain links TRBV4-2 with TRBJ2-1; 14 positions agree with TRBD2. This CDR3 is 16 amino acids long. Germline lookup yields CDR1 LGHNA and CDR2 YNFKEQ. V lost 2 bases and J lost 8; bases outside the gene matches: 5. In DNA form, the CDR3 reads TGTGCCAGCAGCCAAACCGGGACTAGCGGGAGTGATGAGCAGTTCTTC. This codes for CASSQTGTSGSDEQFF.

The gene calls are TRBV3-1 and TRBJ2-1; 8 nucleotides align to TRBD1. CDR1 and CDR2 from the germline V gene are LGHDT and YNNKEL (reference sequence). Losses at the gene ends were 0 bases for V and 8 bases for J; bases not matched to a gene: 9. The CDR3 totals 16 residues. Here the CDR3 reads CASSQDQGAFGDEQFF. As DNA, the CDR3 is TGTGCCAGCAGCCAAGATCAGGGGGCTTTTGGGGATGAGCAGTTCTTC.

This clonotype came up a few times. The V call is TRBV5-1, the J call TRBJ1-2; 7 bases fit TRBD1. CDR1 SGHRS and CDR2 YFSETQ come from the germline V gene. This CDR3 spans 15 amino acids. V lost 4 bases, J lost 3 bases, and 9 bases stayed unmatched. The CDR3 sequence: CASSRETGEDYGYTF. CDR3 coding DNA: TGCGCCAGCAGCAGAGAAACAGGGGAAGACTATGGCTACACCTTC.

There are a few counts of this clonotype. The V call is TRBV11-2, the J call TRBJ2-1; 8 bases agree with TRBD1. V dropped 5 bases and J dropped 6; count of bases not matched to a gene: 6. The germline gives CDR1 SGHAT, CDR2 FQNNGV. This CDR3 contains 14 residues. The CDR3 spells CASSTDRELNEQFF. CDR3 in DNA: TGTGCCAGCAGCACGGACAGGGAGCTCAATGAGCAGTTCTTC.

This clonotype was counted at least ten times. The gene calls are TRBV7-8 and TRBJ2-3; the match to TRBD1 covers 9 bases. V dropped 5 bases and J dropped 4; count of bases not matched to a gene: 10. This CDR3 is 16 amino acids long. Germline CDR1 and CDR2: SGHVS and FQNEAQ. CDR3: CASSIGTGFVPDTQYF. The CDR3 nucleotides are TGTGCCAGCAGCATCGGGACAGGGTTTGTTCCAGATACGCAGTATTTT.

This clonotype was detected many times. The CDR3 spells CASSFRGDQPQHF. DNA of the CDR3: TGTGCCAGCAGCTTTCGTGGAGATCAGCCCCAGCATTTT. This chain uses TRBV7-8 with TRBJ1-5; no clear D. V was cut by 3 bases and J by 5 bases, with 8 bases left in between. CDR1 and CDR2 from the germline V gene are SGHVS and FQNEAQ. This CDR3 comprises 13 residues.

The chain combines TRBV3-1 with TRBJ2-5; 7 positions match TRBD2. The CDR3 is made up of 14 amino acids. Germline V gene data show CDR1 as LGHDT and CDR2 as YNNKEL (reference sequence). Losses at the gene ends were 4 bases for V and 5 bases for J; bases not matched to a gene: 7. CDR3 DNA: TGTGCCAGCAGCCGGGGGGAGGGGCCGGAGACCCAGTACTTC. The encoded protein is CASSRGEGPETQYF.

The sample holds many counts of this clonotype. The genes are TRBV4-1 and TRBJ2-3, with D maybe TRBD2 (5 bases). This CDR3 comprises 14 residues. CDR1 MGHRA and CDR2 YSYEKL come from the germline V gene. Trimming pared 3 bases from V and 0 bases from J, leaving 7 bases between. This CDR3 is CASSQGASTDTQYF. The CDR3 DNA sequence: TGCGCCAGCAGCCAGGGAGCTAGCACAGATACGCAGTATTTT.

This clonotype was detected only a few times. J is TRBJ2-7 and V is TRBV20-1, with D possibly TRBD1 on 6 matching bases. Trimming removed 1 base at V and 6 bases at J, with 16 bases between. Germline V gives CDR1 DFQATT, CDR2 SNEGSKA (reference sequence). The CDR3 is made up of 14 amino acids. The CDR3 DNA is TGCAGTGCTAGAGTAGGCAGGGGCCTACTCGAGCAGTACTTC. Translating it yields CSARVGRGLLEQYF.